This paragraph reports one T cell receptor (beta chain). Original processing methods: Cell counts per sample came from amplifying reference gene primers. The data were produced by immunoSEQ multiplex PCR, yet TCRdb's version contains in-frame clones alone and is incomplete. From that table come the V and J calls and clone size; the DNA was used to work out D and trimming. The profile shows over 85,000 clones, 75% to 90% of them singletons. The data originate from a study of blood T cell repertoires in COVID-19. Study context: Nucleic acid was either cDNA or gDNA, and it came from T cells, B-cell-depleted T cells, or PBMCs.

Between the trimmed V and J ends, which lost 6 bases and 2 bases, there was a span of 16 bases. This CDR3 region has 15 residues. Looked up from germline, CDR1 is MNHEY and CDR2 is SVGAGI. This TCR came from a male donor with acute or convalescent COVID-19. What was sequenced was peripheral blood. The rearrangement uses TRBV6-5 and TRBJ2-5; D is perhaps TRBD1 (6 bases). CDR3 in amino acids: CASRPTLTGQETQYF. CDR3 nucleotide sequence: TGTGCCAGCAGACCAACGTTGACAGGACAAGAGACCCAGTACTTC.